The 7 T cell receptor beta chains below all came from one sample that was sequenced in a study of blood T cells in healthy people across ages. The second PCR ran roughly 7 to 12 cycles with a sample-barcoded 5' primer and J-beta primers. TCRdb itself ran the 5' RACE reads through MiXCR, one entry per CDR3 protein. The data show about 1.6 million distinct CDR3 sequences, roughly 32% seen once. The sample comprised blood. These receptors came from a woman in her twenties or thirties in good health.

This clonotype has a handful of counts. A much larger clone sits a single nucleotide away, making a read error possible. The chain carries TRBV6-1 and TRBJ2-5, with D perhaps TRBD2 (7 bases). The ends were cut back, 6 bases at V and 5 bases at J, with 16 bases in the middle. Germline V gene data show CDR1 as MNHNS and CDR2 as SASEGT. The CDR3 length is 14 residues. In DNA, the CDR3 is TGTGCCAGCAGGGGAGGGGGTGGGTACGAGACCCAGTACTTC. The encoded protein is CASRGGGGYETQYF.

As to this clonotype: The junction differs from germline at one of its ends, possibly a read error. The chain uses TRBV13 and TRBJ2-7, with TRBD1 matching over 9 bases. Germline V gene data show CDR1 as PRHDT and CDR2 as FYEKMQ (reference sequence). This CDR3 has 15 residues. CDR3 DNA: TGTGTCAGCAGCGTAACCGGGACAGGGTCCTACGAGCAGTACTTC. It translates to CVSSVTGTGSYEQYF.

The V gene is TRBV6-1, the J gene TRBJ1-4; tentative D call: TRBD1 (6 bases). Germline V lookup: CDR1 MNHNS, CDR2 SASEGT. V gave up 8 bases and J gave up 5 bases, with 15 bases separating them. The CDR3 contains 14 residues. The CDR3 protein is CASLDSTLNEKLFF. For the CDR3, the DNA is TGTGCCAGCCTGGACAGCACATTAAATGAAAAACTGTTTTTT.

The V call is TRBV5-1, the J call TRBJ2-1; maybe TRBD1 (6 bases). From germline, CDR1 is SGHRS and CDR2 YFSETQ. With 6 bases removed from V and 8 bases from J, the gap between germline ends came to 12 bases. The CDR3 runs to 12 residues. CDR3 in DNA: TGCGCCAGCAAGTCAGGGGTGGATGAGCAGTTCTTC. The encoded protein is CASKSGVDEQFF.

This clonotype was picked up a small number of times. The chain joins TRBV6-1 to TRBJ2-6, with 11 bases lining up with TRBD1. The CDR3 spans 20 residues. V was pared by 4 bases and J by 1 base, with 12 bases of the junction left unmatched. Germline CDR1 is MNHNS and CDR2 is SASEGT. The CDR3 DNA is TGTGCCAGCAGTGCGCAACTGGGACAGGGGGGGATTTCTGGGGCCAACGTCCTGACTTTC. Encoded protein: CASSAQLGQGGISGANVLTF.

This clonotype showed up just a few times. CDR3 bases: TGTGCCAGCAGCGCGGGACAGGGGATAATTCGTGGTGGCACAGATACGCAGTATTTT. It codes for CASSAGQGIIRGGTDTQYF. This chain joins TRBV7-9 and TRBJ2-3; TRBD1 aligns across 10 bases. This CDR3 has 19 residues. The germline V gene has CDR1 SEHNR and CDR2 FQNEAQ (reference sequence). The V segment lost 5 bases and the J segment 1 base; nucleotides outside the gene matches: 15.

V usage is TRBV7-9 and J usage is TRBJ2-5, with D uncertain. This CDR3 has 16 amino acids. The germline V gene has CDR1 SEHNR and CDR2 FQNEAQ (reference sequence). V was shortened by 5 bases and J by 4 bases, with 20 bases between the two germline ends. The CDR3 coding sequence is TGTGCCAGCAGCCCAAGAGATAGTAGATTATCAGAGACCCAGTACTTC. It translates to CASSPRDSRLSETQYF.